The 16 T cell receptor beta chains below were found in one sample sequenced in a study of OX40 agonist ivuxolimab in advanced cancers. This table comes from immunoSEQ multiplex PCR, and its TCRdb copy is limited to in-frame clones, with some not included. The data contain 65,000 to 100,000 clones, 90% to 95% of them singletons. The sequenced sample was CD4+ or CD8+ T cells sorted from blood, obtained in a trial of the OX40 agonist ivuxolimab. These receptors were collected from an adult with an advanced solid tumor such as melanoma, head and neck, liver or kidney cancer.

This sequence joins TRBV9 and TRBJ2-7; no clear D gene. V lost 0 bases and J 7 bases, leaving 11 bases between the germline ends. Germline CDR1 SGDLS, CDR2 YYNGEE. The CDR3 covers 13 residues. The CDR3: CASSVGVTEEQYF. In nucleotides, the CDR3 is TGTGCCAGCAGCGTAGGAGTTACCGAAGAGCAGTACTTC.

The rearrangement uses TRBV28 and TRBJ2-1, with D uncertain. This CDR3 region has 14 residues. The germline V gene has CDR1 MDHEN and CDR2 SYDVKM. V lost 3 bases, J lost 0 bases, and 6 bases lay in between. In DNA, the CDR3 is TGTGCCAGCAGTTTTGGTGACTCCTACAATGAGCAGTTCTTC. This translates into CASSFGDSYNEQFF. Full variable domain (outside the CDR3, taken from reference TRBV28 and TRBJ2-1): DVKVTQSSRYLVKRTGEKVFLECVQDMDHENMFWYRQDPGLGLRLIYFSYDVKMKEKGDIPEGYSVSREKKERFSLILESASTNQTSMYLCASSFGDSYNEQFFGPGTRLTVL.

The chain employs TRBV13 and TRBJ2-1, with TRBD1 matching 9 bases. V was pared by 5 bases and J by 7 bases, with 6 bases of the junction left unmatched. Per germline, CDR1 PRHDT and CDR2 FYEKMQ (reference sequence). The CDR3 covers 14 residues. This chain's CDR3 is CASSRDRALNEQFF. The CDR3, as DNA: TGTGCCAGCAGCCGGGACAGGGCCCTTAATGAGCAGTTCTTC.

The V and J genes are TRBV27 and TRBJ2-7; no firm D call. This CDR3 is built from 12 residues. V was shortened by 2 bases and J by 3 bases, with 5 bases between the two germline ends. Germline-derived CDR1 and CDR2 are MNHEY and SMNVEV (reference sequence). CDR3 in amino acids: CASSLDGYEQYF. For the CDR3, the DNA is TGTGCCAGCAGTTTAGATGGCTACGAGCAGTACTTC.

This clone came up once. This chain joins TRBV29-1 and TRBJ1-1; possible D gene TRBD1, 5 bases. CDR1 SQVTM and CDR2 ANQGSEA come from the germline V gene. V was shortened by 1 base and J by 2 bases, with 20 bases between the two germline ends. The CDR3 runs 17 residues. In nucleotides, the CDR3 is TGCAGCGTTGAAGGCCAATCCGCCAGGGATTTAAACACTGAAGCTTTCTTT. Protein sequence: CSVEGQSARDLNTEAFF.

The CDR3 region is CASSPPSVAQYF. The CDR3 bases are TGTGCCAGCAGCCCCCCCAGTGTCGCGCAGTATTTT. This rearrangement joins TRBV9 to TRBJ2-3; D is uncertain. Per germline, CDR1 SGDLS and CDR2 YYNGEE. The CDR3 contains 12 residues. Trimming took 4 bases from V and 10 from J, leaving 13 bases between them.

V gene TRBV7-9 combines with J gene TRBJ2-7; a possible D gene is TRBD2 (6 bases). This CDR3 has 13 amino acids. Germline V gene sequence: CDR1 SEHNR, CDR2 FQNEAQ (reference sequence). The V end lost 3 bases, the J end lost 6 bases, and 12 bases lay between the germline ends. The DNA for the CDR3 is TGTGCCAGCAGCTTCGGGAGAGATGGCGAGCAGTACTTC. It specifies CASSFGRDGEQYF.

The chain links TRBV4-2 to TRBJ1-5; TRBD1 matches at 8 bases. Germline lookup yields CDR1 LGHNA and CDR2 YNFKEQ. CDR3 length: 17 residues. With 0 bases clipped from V and 3 bases from J, the junction kept 7 bases outside the gene matches. CDR3 DNA: TGTGCCAGCAGCCAAGATCAGTGGCAGGGGGCCAATCAGCCCCAGCATTTT. Protein: CASSQDQWQGANQPQHF.

The rearrangement joins TRBV19 to TRBJ2-3, with TRBD1 identical over 7 bases. The length of the CDR3 is 15 residues. CDR1 is LNHDA, CDR2 SQIVND, per germline (reference sequence). Trimming at V came to 5 bases and at J to 0 bases, leaving 5 bases not matched to a gene. The CDR3 coding sequence is TGTGCCAGTAGTCCGGGGACAGCTAGCACAGATACGCAGTATTTT. This gives the protein CASSPGTASTDTQYF.

This chain joins TRBV2 and TRBJ2-7; D remains ambiguous. The CDR3 has 11 residues. Trimming cost V 3 bases and J 4 bases, with 4 bases left between them. The germline gives CDR1 SNHLY, CDR2 FYNNEI. This chain's CDR3 is CASSDGYEQYF. CDR3 bases: TGTGCCAGCAGTGACGGGTACGAGCAGTACTTC.

The sample holds one count of this clone. This chain connects TRBV5-6 to TRBJ2-7; the D is unclear. V lost 0 bases to trimming and J lost 2 bases, with 12 bases between them. Germline CDR1 SGHDT, CDR2 YYEEEE. This CDR3 is built from 15 residues. CDR3: CASSLVQAGAYEQYF. CDR3 DNA sequence: TGTGCCAGCAGCTTGGTGCAGGCAGGCGCCTACGAGCAGTACTTC.

J is TRBJ2-7 and V is TRBV5-4, with TRBD2 identical over 8 bases. CDR1 and CDR2 (germline): SGHNT, YYREEE (reference sequence). Germline trimming cut 3 bases from V and 7 bases from J; bases unmatched to any gene: 15. This CDR3 contains 16 residues. CDR3 DNA: TGTGCCAGCAGCTCGGCACCGGGACTAGGGGGTGGTGAGCAGTACTTC. Its protein is CASSSAPGLGGGEQYF.

The chain couples TRBV19 to TRBJ2-3, with 13 positions matching TRBD2. Germline loops: CDR1 LNHDA, CDR2 SQIVND (reference sequence). With 5 bases clipped from V and 3 bases from J, the junction kept 2 bases outside the gene matches. The CDR3 length is 15 residues. CDR3 sequence: CASSWTSGGTDTQYF. CDR3 sequence (DNA): TGTGCCAGTAGTTGGACTAGCGGGGGTACAGATACGCAGTATTTT.

This chain links TRBV2 with TRBJ2-5; D is possibly TRBD1 (6 bases). The end of the DNA fits TRBJ2-7 better, so the J call may be wrong. The V gene's germline CDR1 is SNHLY and CDR2 FYNNEI. The CDR3 runs 14 residues. The CDR3 reads CASSGQESSYEQYF. The CDR3, as DNA: TGTGCCAGCAGTGGACAGGAAAGCTCCTACGAGCAGTACTTC.

This clone was recorded only once. The gene calls are TRBV4-3 and TRBJ1-1; D gene unclear. The CDR3 has 14 amino acids. Germline loops: CDR1 LGHNA, CDR2 YSLEER. Trimming shortened V by 1 base and J by 0 bases, and 6 bases separated the two germline ends. As DNA, the CDR3 is TGCGCCAGCAGCCAAGGCGTCGTGAACACTGAAGCTTTCTTT. Translating gives CASSQGVVNTEAFF.

This chain links TRBV4-3 with TRBJ2-7, with D tentatively TRBD2 (6 bases). The V gene's germline CDR1 is LGHNA and CDR2 YSLEER. V was pared by 0 bases and J by 0 bases, with 9 bases between. This CDR3 spans 15 amino acids. Here the CDR3 reads CASSQDGGSSYEQYF. In DNA, the CDR3 is TGCGCCAGCAGCCAAGATGGAGGGAGCTCCTACGAGCAGTACTTC.